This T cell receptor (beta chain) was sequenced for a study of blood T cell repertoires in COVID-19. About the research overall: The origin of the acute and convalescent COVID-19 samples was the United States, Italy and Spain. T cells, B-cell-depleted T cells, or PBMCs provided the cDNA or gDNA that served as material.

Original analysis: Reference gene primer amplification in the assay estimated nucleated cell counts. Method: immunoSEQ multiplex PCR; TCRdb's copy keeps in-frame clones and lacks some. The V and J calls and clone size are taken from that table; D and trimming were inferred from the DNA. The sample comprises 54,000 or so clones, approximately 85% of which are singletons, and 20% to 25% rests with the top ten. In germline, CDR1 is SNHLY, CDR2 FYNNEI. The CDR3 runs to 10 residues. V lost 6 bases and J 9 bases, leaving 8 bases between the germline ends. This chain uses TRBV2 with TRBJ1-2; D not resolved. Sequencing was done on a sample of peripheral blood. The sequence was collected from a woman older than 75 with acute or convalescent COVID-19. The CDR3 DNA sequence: TGTGCCAGCAGCCCGGGGAGCTACACCTTC. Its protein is CASSPGSYTF.